Given below is one T cell receptor beta chain in context. As yet, its antigen is unknown. The data were obtained in a study of untreated major depressive disorder. Patients had moderate to severe depression. The protocol was immunoSEQ multiplex PCR, while the TCRdb copy is restricted to in-frame clones and leaves out a portion. Of under 15,000 clones in the sample, around nine tenths are singletons; the top ten hold approximately 1.7%. The CDR3 is 15 amino acids. Germline assignment: CDR1 SGHTA and CDR2 FQGNSA. V lost 5 bases, J lost 4 bases, and 8 bases stayed unmatched. Findings of the study overall: CD4+ T cells from depressed patients used TRBV05-01 (Vbeta 5.1) more often than controls.

The chain employs TRBV7-2 and TRBJ2-1; 7 bases map to TRBD2. Material for sequencing was CD4+ T cells from PBMCs. The sequence was obtained from a woman in her 30s with major depressive disorder. The CDR3 here is CASSVGGSPYNEQFF. The CDR3 DNA reads as TGTGCCAGCAGCGTGGGCGGGAGCCCTTACAATGAGCAGTTCTTC.